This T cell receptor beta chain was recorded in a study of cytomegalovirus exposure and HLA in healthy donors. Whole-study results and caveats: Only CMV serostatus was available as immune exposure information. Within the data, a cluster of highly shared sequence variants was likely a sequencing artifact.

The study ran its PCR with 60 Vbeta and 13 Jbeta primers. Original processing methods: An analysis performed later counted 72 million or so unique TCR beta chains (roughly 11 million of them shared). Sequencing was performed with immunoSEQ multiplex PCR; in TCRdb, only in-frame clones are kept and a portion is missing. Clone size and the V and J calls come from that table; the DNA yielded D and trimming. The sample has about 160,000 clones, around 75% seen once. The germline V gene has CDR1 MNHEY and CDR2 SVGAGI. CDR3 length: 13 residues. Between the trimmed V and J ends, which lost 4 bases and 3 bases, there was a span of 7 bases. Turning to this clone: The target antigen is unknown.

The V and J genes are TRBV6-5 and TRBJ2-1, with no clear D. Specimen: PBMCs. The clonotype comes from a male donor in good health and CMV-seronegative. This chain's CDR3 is CASSSVDYNEQFF. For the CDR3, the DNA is TGTGCCAGCAGTTCCGTAGACTACAATGAGCAGTTCTTC.